This TCR beta chain originates from a study of response to subunit inactivated influenza vaccine. This clonotype turned up a few times. The antigen is not known. Points from the study as a whole: Only a handful of new T cells, the authors suggested, are recruited with each seasonal influenza vaccination.

TCRdb passed the RT-PCR reads through MiXCR, listing each CDR3 protein once. The sample contains 400,000 to 650,000 distinct CDR3 sequences, roughly 7.9% of which appear only once. Trimming cost V 3 bases and J 1 base, with 10 bases left between them. Per germline, CDR1 SGHVS and CDR2 FQNEAQ. The length of the CDR3 is 16 residues. This material consisted of PBMCs from blood, taken approximately 25 months after vaccination. This receptor was obtained from a man aged 45 to 75 who received an inactivated influenza vaccine. V usage is TRBV7-8 and J usage is TRBJ2-6; D uncertain. In nucleotides, the CDR3 is TGTGCCAGCAGCTTCCGGTTCCATTCTGGGGCCAACGTCCTGACTTTC. Translated: CASSFRFHSGANVLTF.